This T cell receptor (beta chain) was identified during a study of CD8 T cells in ankylosing spondylitis (dated by TCRdb to about 2017). General notes on the study: The study profiled T cell receptor beta repertoires in healthy donors and ankylosing spondylitis patients to find disease-linked TCR variants. In total, the full study cohort was made up of 110 or so healthy donors and 20 to 25 ankylosing spondylitis patients. Peripheral blood was sampled, and synovial fluid was also collected from ankylosing spondylitis patients. The study at large found these results: In peripheral blood, the disease-linked clones were found at relatively low frequencies and had a CD8+ phenotype. Some motif variants had previously been reported in the synovial fluid and blood of reactive arthritis patients, which suggests shared mechanisms of disease initiation. A TCR beta motif of fewer than 10 highly homologous amino acid variants appeared characteristic of blood from ankylosing spondylitis patients. The disease-linked clones were reported as significantly enriched in matched synovial fluid samples from ankylosing spondylitis patients.

Sequencing was carried out with an Illumina HiSeq 2500. Quantitative 5'-RACE with molecular barcodes was used to prepare TCR beta libraries. On the authors' methods: A new computational method, built on a probabilistic model of VDJ rearrangement, was used to identify disease-linked TCR variants. The public reads were reanalyzed by TCRdb: fastp trimming at Q25, MiXCR alignment, in-frame beta chains only. Rows are unified per CDR3 protein, each entry keeping the most common DNA and genes. These V and J calls rely on TCRdb rather than the paper's analysis. The sample table shows around 130,000 distinct CDR3 sequences, and 17% are seen once. The ten biggest clones cover roughly a third of the sample. Via the germline V gene (reference sequence), CDR1 is SGHKS and CDR2 YYEKEE. Counted from cysteine to phenylalanine, this CDR3 has 15 amino acids. Only the CDR3 DNA stays, 45 bases, in frame from base 1. Trimmed from V: 1 base; trimmed from J: 3 bases; junction bases lacking a gene match: 6.

This clonotype was counted many times. The target of this receptor is not known. Base qualities are missing; no much larger clone stands one base away. The chain links TRBV5-5 with TRBJ2-7, with 8 bases matching TRBD1. The clonotype comes from a male donor with ankylosing spondylitis. Material: blood, either unsorted or a sorted T cell fraction (not recorded which). The DNA sequence is given as TGTGCCAGCAGCTTGATGGTCGGACAGGGCTACGAGCAGTACTTC. Its coded protein is CASSLMVGQGYEQYF.